The 3 T cell receptor beta chains in this list originate from one sample, sequenced in a study of response to subunit inactivated influenza vaccine. TCRdb itself ran the RT-PCR reads through MiXCR, one entry per CDR3 protein. The table includes fewer than 600,000 distinct CDR3 sequences, approximately 7.2% detected once. The material sequenced was PBMCs from blood, taken around 25 months after vaccination. Source of these receptors: a man aged 50 to 69 who received an inactivated influenza vaccine.

The chain couples TRBV18 to TRBJ1-4; D is undetermined. Germline CDR1 KGHSH, CDR2 LQKENI. V lost 6 bases to trimming and J lost 7 bases, with 12 bases between them. The CDR3 is 13 residues long. The CDR3 is CASSVQLFEKLFF. CDR3 DNA sequence: TGTGCCAGCTCGGTGCAGCTCTTTGAAAAACTGTTTTTT.

The V and J genes are TRBV3-1 and TRBJ2-7; TRBD1 aligns across 7 bases. There are 15 residues in the CDR3. The junction had 6 bases not matched to a gene; V was cut back by 4 bases and J by 0 bases. The V gene's germline CDR1 is LGHDT and CDR2 YNNKEL (reference sequence). For the CDR3, the DNA is TGTGCCAGCAGCCTAGGACAGGAGAGCTCCTACGAGCAGTACTTC. Protein: CASSLGQESSYEQYF.

This clonotype turned up a few times. V is TRBV5-5 and J is TRBJ1-4; D ambiguous. V was trimmed by 3 bases and J by 6 bases, leaving 12 bases between them. Germline V gene sequence: CDR1 SGHKS, CDR2 YYEKEE (reference sequence). The CDR3 is 14 residues long. In DNA form, the CDR3 reads TGTGCCAGCAGCTCTTTGAGAGATGATGAAAAACTGTTTTTT. Translation gives CASSSLRDDEKLFF.